The source of this TCR beta chain is a study of patients and donors after allogeneic stem cell transplantation. Each CDR3 protein gets one entry after TCRdb re-called the RT-PCR reads with MiXCR. The sample lists about 400,000 distinct CDR3 sequences; approximately 16% were seen once. This TCR came from a human donor who was either an allogeneic HSCT recipient or a stem cell or donor lymphocyte infusion donor (not recorded which). It is not recorded whose cells these are; they may come from a transplant donor. Sequencing used blood, either unsorted or a sorted T cell fraction (not recorded which).

This chain's CDR3 is CSARGTGTSGKNIQYF. CDR3 DNA sequence: TGCAGTGCTAGAGGAACCGGGACTAGCGGTAAAAACATTCAGTACTTC. V is TRBV20-1 and J is TRBJ2-4, with 11 bases aligning to TRBD2. V lost 1 base, J lost 4 bases, and 6 bases stayed unmatched. The germline gives CDR1 DFQATT, CDR2 SNEGSKA (reference sequence). The CDR3 loop spans 16 amino acids.